This entry concerns a single T cell receptor (beta chain). Its target antigen remains unknown. Base qualities are not at hand, and no much larger clone is one base apart. The sample comes from a study of blood T cell repertoires in COVID-19 (dated by TCRdb to the early 2020s). A note on the overall study: Collaborator samples came from the United States, Italy and Spain and covered acute and convalescent phases of COVID-19. Where available, HLA class I and class II types were taken from metadata supplied by the sample provider and were not determined by assay-based typing. Subjects who had been exposed to COVID-19, were actively infected with it, or had recovered from it provided the deeply sampled blood TCRbeta repertoires that made up the dataset. Samples came from the ongoing ImmuneRACE study (first 160 participants) plus 1,254 subjects from 6 global collaborators. The material from the prospective study consisted of cDNA or gDNA derived from T cells, B-cell-depleted T cells, or PBMCs. The sample metadata nearly always contained a de-identified subject ID, COVID-19 status, age in years and sex. The repertoires were made available in a free public database intended to serve as a resource for research on the immune response to SARS-CoV-2. The investigation overall reported the following: The quantity of clinical and demographic metadata differed by source and by participant and was supplied without curation.

TCRbeta CDR3 regions were amplified from genomic DNA by means of the immunoSEQ Assay, a bias-controlled multiplex PCR. On the authors' methods: The number of nucleated cells in each sample was estimated by amplification of reference gene primers within the assay. Sequence reads were collapsed and filtered to measure the absolute abundance of every unique TCRbeta CDR3 rearrangement. For each sample, productive Simpson clonality was calculated as the square root of Simpson's diversity index over productive rearrangements. TCRdb holds this immuneACCESS table with in-frame rearrangements only. Some clones are missing; in checked studies, unresolved V genes explain under half, and the rest has no known cause. The V and J calls and the clone size are those of that table, but D and trimming were determined from the DNA. This sample comprises almost 300,000 clones, about 88% of them detected only once. The ten largest clones take up over 1% of the sample.

Collaborating institutions collected whole blood in K2EDTA tubes following their own protocols. Collaborator samples were shipped for TCRbeta analysis as frozen whole blood, isolated PBMCs, or DNA extracted from either sample type. From cysteine to phenylalanine, the CDR3 is 15 amino acids long. Left in the record is the CDR3 DNA by itself, 45 bases read in frame from the first base. Sequences SGHRS (CDR1) and YFSETQ (CDR2) are obtained from the germline V gene. V is pruned by 1 base and J by 2 bases, leaving 3 bases of the junction without a gene match. The chain was built from TRBV5-1 and TRBJ2-7, with 10 bases matching TRBD1. The sequence derives from an older man with acute or convalescent COVID-19. The sequenced sample consisted of peripheral blood. The CDR3 protein sequence reads: CASSLSGTGAYEQYF. The DNA sequence reads TGCGCCAGCAGCTTGTCCGGGACAGGGGCCTACGAGCAGTACTTC.